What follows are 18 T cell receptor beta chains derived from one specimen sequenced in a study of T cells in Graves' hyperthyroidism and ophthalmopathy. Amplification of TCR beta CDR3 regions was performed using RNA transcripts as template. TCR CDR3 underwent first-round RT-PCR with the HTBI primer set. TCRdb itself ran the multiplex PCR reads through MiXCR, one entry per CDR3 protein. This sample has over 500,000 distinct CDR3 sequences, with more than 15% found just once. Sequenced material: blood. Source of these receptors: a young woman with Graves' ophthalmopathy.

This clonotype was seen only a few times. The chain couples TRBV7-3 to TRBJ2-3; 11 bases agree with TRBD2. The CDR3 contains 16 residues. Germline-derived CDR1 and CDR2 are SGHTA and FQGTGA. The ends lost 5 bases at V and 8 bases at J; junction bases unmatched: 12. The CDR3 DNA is TGTGCCAGCAGCCCCACCCTAGCGGGAGGATTGGGTACGCAGTATTTT. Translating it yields CASSPTLAGGLGTQYF.

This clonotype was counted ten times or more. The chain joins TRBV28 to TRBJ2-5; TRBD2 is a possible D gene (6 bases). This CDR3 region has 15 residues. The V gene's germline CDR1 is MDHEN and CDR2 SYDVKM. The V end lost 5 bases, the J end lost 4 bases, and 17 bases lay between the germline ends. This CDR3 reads CASSPRRGRSETQYF. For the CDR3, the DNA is TGTGCCAGCAGTCCCCGTCGGGGGAGATCAGAGACCCAGTACTTC.

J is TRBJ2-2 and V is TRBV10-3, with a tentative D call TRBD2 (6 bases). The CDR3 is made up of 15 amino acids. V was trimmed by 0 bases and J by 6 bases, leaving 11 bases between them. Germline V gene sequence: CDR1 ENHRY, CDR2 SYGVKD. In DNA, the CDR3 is TGTGCCATCAGTGAGTCGACGGGGGTCTCCGGGGAGCTGTTTTTT. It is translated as CAISESTGVSGELFF.

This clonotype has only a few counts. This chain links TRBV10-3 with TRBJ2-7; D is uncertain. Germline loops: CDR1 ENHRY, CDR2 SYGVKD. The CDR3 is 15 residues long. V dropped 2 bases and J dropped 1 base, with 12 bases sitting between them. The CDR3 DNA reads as TGTGCCATCAGTGAGGAAGGCTCTGGGTCCTACGAGCAGTACTTC. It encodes CAISEEGSGSYEQYF.

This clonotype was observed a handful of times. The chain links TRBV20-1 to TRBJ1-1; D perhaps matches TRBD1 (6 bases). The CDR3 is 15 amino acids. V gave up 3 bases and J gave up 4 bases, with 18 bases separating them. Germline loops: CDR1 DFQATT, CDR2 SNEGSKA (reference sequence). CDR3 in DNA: TGCAGTGCTAGCGGTGGGGGGGGCGGCAGCACTGAAGCTTTCTTT. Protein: CSASGGGGGSTEAFF.

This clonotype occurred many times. The CDR3: CASSPNAGGRKTQYF. For the CDR3, the DNA is TGTGCCAGCAGCCCCAACGCGGGAGGGCGAAAGACCCAGTACTTC. The chain has TRBV4-2 and TRBJ2-5; TRBD2 matches 9 bases. This CDR3 has 15 amino acids. CDR1 and CDR2 from the germline V gene are LGHNA and YNFKEQ. Trimming cost V 4 bases and J 6 bases; bases outside gene matches: 9.

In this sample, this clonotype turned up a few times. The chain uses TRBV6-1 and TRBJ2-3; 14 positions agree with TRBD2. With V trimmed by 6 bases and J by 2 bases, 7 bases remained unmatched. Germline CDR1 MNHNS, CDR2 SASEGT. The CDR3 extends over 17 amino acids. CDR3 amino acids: CASRTGTSGRPTDTQYF. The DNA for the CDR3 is TGTGCCAGCAGAACAGGGACTAGCGGGAGACCCACAGATACGCAGTATTTT.

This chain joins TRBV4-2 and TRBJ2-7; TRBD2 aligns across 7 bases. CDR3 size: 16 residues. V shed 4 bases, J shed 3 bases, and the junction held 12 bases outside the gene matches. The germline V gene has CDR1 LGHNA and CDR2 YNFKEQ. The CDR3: CASSPDISSGFYEQYF. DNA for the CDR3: TGTGCCAGCAGCCCAGATATCTCTAGCGGCTTCTACGAGCAGTACTTC.

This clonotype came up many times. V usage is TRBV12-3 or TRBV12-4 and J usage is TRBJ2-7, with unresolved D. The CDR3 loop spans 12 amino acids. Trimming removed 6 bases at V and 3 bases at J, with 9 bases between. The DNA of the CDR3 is TGTGCCAGCAGCTTCCAGGTCTACGAGCAGTACTTC. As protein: CASSFQVYEQYF.

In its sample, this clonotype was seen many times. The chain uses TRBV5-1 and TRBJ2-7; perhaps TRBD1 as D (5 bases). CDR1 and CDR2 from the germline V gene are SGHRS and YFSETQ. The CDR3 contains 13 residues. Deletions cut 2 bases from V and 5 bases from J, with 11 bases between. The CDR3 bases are TGCGCCAGCAGCTTCTCAGGGTACAACGAGCAGTACTTC. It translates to CASSFSGYNEQYF. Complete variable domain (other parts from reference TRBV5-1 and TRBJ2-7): KAGVTQTPRYLIKTRGQQVTLSCSPISGHRSVSWYQQTPGQGLQFLFEYFSETQRNKGNFPGRFSGRQFSNSRSEMNVSTLELGDSALYLCASSFSGYNEQYFGPGTRLTVT.

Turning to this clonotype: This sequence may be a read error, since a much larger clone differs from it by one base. Written as DNA, the CDR3 is TGTGCCAGCAGCTTGGTTAGCGGGGGCCGCACAGATACGCAGTATTTT. As protein: CASSLVSGGRTDTQYF. The genes are TRBV5-5 and TRBJ2-3; 9 bases agree with TRBD2. V lost 0 bases to trimming and J lost 1 base; unmatched junction nucleotides: 3. In germline, CDR1 is SGHKS, CDR2 YYEKEE (reference sequence). The CDR3 is 16 residues long.

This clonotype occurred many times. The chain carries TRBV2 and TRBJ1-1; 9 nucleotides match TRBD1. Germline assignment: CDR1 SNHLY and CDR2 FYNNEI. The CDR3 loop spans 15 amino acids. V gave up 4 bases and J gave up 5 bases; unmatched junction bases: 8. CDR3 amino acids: CASSVSGQGGTEAFF. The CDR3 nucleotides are TGTGCCAGCAGTGTATCGGGACAGGGCGGAACTGAAGCTTTCTTT.

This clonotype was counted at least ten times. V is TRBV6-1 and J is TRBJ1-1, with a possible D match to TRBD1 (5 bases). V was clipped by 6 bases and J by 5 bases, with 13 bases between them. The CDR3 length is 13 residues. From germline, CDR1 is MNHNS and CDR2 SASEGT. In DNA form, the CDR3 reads TGTGCCAGCAGAGAAAATGGGGGGACTGAAGCTTTCTTT. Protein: CASRENGGTEAFF.

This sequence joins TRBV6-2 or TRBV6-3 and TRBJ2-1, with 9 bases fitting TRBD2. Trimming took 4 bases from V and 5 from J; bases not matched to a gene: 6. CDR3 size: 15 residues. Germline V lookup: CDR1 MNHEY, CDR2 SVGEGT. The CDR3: CASSSIAGDHNEQFF. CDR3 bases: TGTGCCAGCAGTTCTATAGCGGGAGACCACAATGAGCAGTTCTTC.

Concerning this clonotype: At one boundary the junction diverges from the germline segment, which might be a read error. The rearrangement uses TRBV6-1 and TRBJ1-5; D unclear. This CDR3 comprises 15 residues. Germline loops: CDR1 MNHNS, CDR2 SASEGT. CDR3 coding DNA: TGTGCCAGCAGTAAGACCCTCGGAGGCAATCAGCCCCAGCACTTT. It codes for CASSKTLGGNQPQHF.

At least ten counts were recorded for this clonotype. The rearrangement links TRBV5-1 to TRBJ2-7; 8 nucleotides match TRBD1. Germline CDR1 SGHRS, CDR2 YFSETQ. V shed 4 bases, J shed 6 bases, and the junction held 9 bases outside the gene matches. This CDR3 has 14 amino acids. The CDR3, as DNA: TGCGCCAGCAGCGAGGACAGGGAAGAGTTCGAGCAGTACTTC. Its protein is CASSEDREEFEQYF.

CDR3 residues: CASSSGATQYF. DNA of the CDR3: TGTGCCAGCAGCTCGGGAGCGACCCAGTACTTC. The chain combines TRBV5-6 with TRBJ2-5, with D tentatively TRBD2 (6 bases). With 3 bases removed from V and 7 bases from J, the gap between germline ends came to 7 bases. Germline CDR1 reads SGHDT; CDR2 reads YYEEEE. This CDR3 contains 11 residues.

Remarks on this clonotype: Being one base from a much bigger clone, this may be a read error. DNA for the CDR3: TGTGCCAGCAGTTTCTCCAGGGGGCGAGGGGAGGCCCAGTACTTC. This translates into CASSFSRGRGEAQYF. V and J are TRBV12-3 or TRBV12-4 and TRBJ2-5; 8 bases align to TRBD1. Germline trimming cut 3 bases from V and 9 bases from J; bases unmatched to any gene: 12. The CDR3 runs 15 residues.